The rows below give T cell receptor beta chains drawn from one sample of a study of cytomegalovirus exposure and HLA in healthy donors. TCRdb keeps only in-frame clones here, not all; method: immunoSEQ multiplex PCR. Its table records 110,000 to 150,000 clones. The specimen sequenced was PBMCs. The source is a male donor in good health and CMV-seronegative. CDR3s include the opening cysteine and the closing phenylalanine or tryptophan. D genes are given only for firm matches.

d_call v_call cdr3_aa
TRBD2 TRBV5-1 CASSLGSGLAGVNEQFF
TRBD1 TRBV27 CASSQGNNQPQHF
- TRBV29-1 CSVEYQGRGYGYTF
- TRBV30 CAWSGGRPPAADTQYF
- TRBV6-5 CASSLDAVYSPLHF
TRBD1 TRBV6-5 CASSYSTGWTEAFF
- TRBV12-5 CASRVGGTYEQYF
TRBD2 TRBV5-4 CASSLGGSGGGNTQYF
- TRBV15 CATSRDDEDVVTEAFF
- TRBV14 CASSQFNPLRETQYF
TRBD2 TRBV27 CASQTLAGVYNEQFF
- TRBV25-1 CASSDPRGPSIYYGYTF
- TRBV30 CAWSTGLTPFYNEQFF
- TRBV18 CASSPSEETQYF
- TRBV5-1 CASSLWTANSPLHF
TRBD2 TRBV19 CASSIVLAGRLYF
- TRBV7-3 CASSPRGGTGANVLTF
TRBD1 TRBV5-1 CASSPTPGQGNTEAFF
TRBD1 TRBV6-1 CASTRQGNEQYF
- TRBV5-6 CASSPAGRTDGYTF
TRBD2 TRBV5-1 CASSLDGLAGETQYF
TRBD1 TRBV18 CASSQGQAGTGELFF
TRBD1 TRBV18 CASSPTGGTYEQYF
TRBD1 TRBV9 CASSPPGGTDNEKLFF
- TRBV7-9 CASSSPSLSSYEQYF
TRBD1 TRBV7-3 CASSLAGQGYGTQYF
TRBD2 TRBV2 CASRGGPSGATYEQYF
- TRBV19 CASSIEGYSNQPQHF
- TRBV7-2 CASSFSGNSNQPQHF
TRBD1 TRBV4-3 CASSPTRTGGPLHF
- TRBV5-1 CASSWSPDIVNTEAFF
- TRBV14 CASSQDFGEKLFF
TRBD1 TRBV10-1 CASSSGTANSYEQYF